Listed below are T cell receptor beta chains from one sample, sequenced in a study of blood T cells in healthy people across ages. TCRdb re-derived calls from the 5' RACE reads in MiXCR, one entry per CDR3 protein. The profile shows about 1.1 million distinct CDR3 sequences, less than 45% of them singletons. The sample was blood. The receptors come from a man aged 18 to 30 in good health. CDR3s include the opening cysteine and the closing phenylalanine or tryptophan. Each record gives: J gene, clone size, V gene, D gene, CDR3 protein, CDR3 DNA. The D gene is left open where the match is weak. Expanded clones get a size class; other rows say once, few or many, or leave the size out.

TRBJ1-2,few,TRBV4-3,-,CASSQDTSNYGYTF,TGCGCCAGCAGCCAAGATACCAGCAACTATGGCTACACCTTC
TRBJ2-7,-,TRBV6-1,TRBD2,CASSETPRGILSYEQYF,TGTGCCAGCAGTGAAACCCCGCGGGGGATTCTTTCCTACGAGCAGTACTTC
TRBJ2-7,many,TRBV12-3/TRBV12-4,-,CASSSAFSSSEQYF,TGTGCCAGCAGTTCTGCGTTCTCCTCCTCCGAGCAGTACTTC
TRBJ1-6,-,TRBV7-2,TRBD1,CASSPLGRGQVVIYNSPLHF,TGTGCCAGCAGCCCCCTCGGCAGGGGGCAAGTTGTCATTTATAATTCACCCCTCCACTTT
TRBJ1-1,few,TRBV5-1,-,CASSLGPGEGTEAFF,TGCGCCAGCAGCTTGGGGCCAGGGGAGGGCACTGAAGCTTTCTTT
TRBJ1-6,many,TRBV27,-,CASSQGPNSPLHF,TGTGCCAGCAGTCAGGGGCCGAATTCACCCCTCCACTTT
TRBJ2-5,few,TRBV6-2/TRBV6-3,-,CASSSQLGTQYF,TGTGCCAGCAGTTCTCAACTCGGGACCCAGTACTTC
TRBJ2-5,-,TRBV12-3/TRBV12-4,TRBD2,CASSPPMIAGGPKTQYF,TGTGCCAGCAGTCCACCTATGATAGCGGGGGGGCCTAAGACCCAGTACTTC
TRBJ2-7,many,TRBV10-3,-,CAISEARTTYEQYF,TGTGCCATCAGTGAAGCCAGAACGACCTACGAGCAGTACTTC
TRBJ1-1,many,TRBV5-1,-,CASSLEGSMNTEAFF,TGCGCCAGCAGCTTGGAGGGCAGCATGAACACTGAAGCTTTCTTT
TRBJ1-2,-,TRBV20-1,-,CSAASVSGYTF,TGCAGTGCCGCCTCGGTAAGCGGCTACACCTTC
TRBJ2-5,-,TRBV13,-,CASRKVGSPKTQYF,TGTGCCAGCCGAAAAGTGGGGTCCCCAAAGACCCAGTACTTC
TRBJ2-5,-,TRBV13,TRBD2,CASNSSGGINQETQYF,TGTGCCAGCAACTCTAGCGGGGGGATAAACCAAGAGACCCAGTACTTC
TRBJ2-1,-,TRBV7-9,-,CASPNFHNEQFF,TGTGCCAGCCCTAATTTTCACAATGAGCAGTTCTTC
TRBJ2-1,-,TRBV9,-,CASSSESSYNEQFF,TGTGCCAGCTCCTCGGAGAGCTCCTACAATGAGCAGTTCTTC
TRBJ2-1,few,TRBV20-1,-,CSARENWGPSYNEQFF,TGCAGTGCTAGAGAGAACTGGGGGCCCTCCTACAATGAGCAGTTCTTC
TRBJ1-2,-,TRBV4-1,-,CASSPGLSSNYGYTF,TGCGCCAGCAGCCCGGGACTTTCCTCCAACTATGGCTACACCTTC
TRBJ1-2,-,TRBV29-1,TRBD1,CSVEGQGIYGYTF,TGCAGCGTGGAAGGACAGGGAATATATGGCTACACCTTC
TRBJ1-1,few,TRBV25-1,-,CASSEGVPRAQAFF,TGTGCCAGCAGTGAAGGGGTCCCGAGGGCGCAAGCTTTCTTT
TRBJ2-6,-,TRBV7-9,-,CASSLWESGANVLTF,TGTGCCAGCAGCTTATGGGAGTCTGGGGCCAACGTCCTGACTTTC
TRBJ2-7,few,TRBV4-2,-,CASSQVGTEYYEQYF,TGTGCCAGCAGCCAAGTTGGGACGGAGTACTACGAGCAGTACTTC
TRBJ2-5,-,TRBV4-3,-,CASSQSTSRETQYF,TGCGCCAGCAGCCAATCAACATCCAGAGAGACCCAGTACTTC
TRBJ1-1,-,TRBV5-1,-,CASSLPRQYTEAFF,TGCGCCAGCAGCTTGCCAAGACAGTACACTGAAGCTTTCTTT
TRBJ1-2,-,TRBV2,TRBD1,CASTSGGPPAGYTF,TGTGCCAGCACCTCAGGGGGACCCCCGGCTGGCTACACCTTC
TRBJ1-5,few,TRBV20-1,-,CSARRVDNQPQHF,TGCAGTGCTAGGAGAGTCGACAATCAGCCCCAGCATTTT
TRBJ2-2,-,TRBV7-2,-,CASRSRDPGELFF,TGTGCCAGCAGGTCCCGGGACCCCGGGGAGCTGTTTTTT
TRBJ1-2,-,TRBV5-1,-,CASTGRALEGYTF,TGCGCCAGCACGGGACGGGCCCTTGAGGGCTACACCTTC
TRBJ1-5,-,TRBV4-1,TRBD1,CASSPGNRGSGNQPQHF,TGCGCCAGCAGCCCTGGCAACAGGGGATCAGGCAATCAGCCCCAGCATTTT
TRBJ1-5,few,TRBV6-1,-,CASGMGQPQHF,TGTGCCAGCGGGATGGGTCAGCCCCAGCATTTT
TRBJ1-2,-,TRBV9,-,CASSPGFGEDYGYTF,TGTGCCAGCAGCCCGGGGTTCGGGGAGGACTATGGCTACACCTTC
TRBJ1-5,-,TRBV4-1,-,CASRLSGPPAQPQHF,TGCGCCAGCCGACTCTCCGGGCCCCCTGCCCAGCCCCAGCATTTT
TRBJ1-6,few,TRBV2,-,CASSLRQASASYNSPLHF,TGTGCCAGCAGTCTCAGACAGGCTTCCGCCTCCTATAATTCACCCCTCCACTTT
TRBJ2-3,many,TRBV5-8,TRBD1,CASSLEGTDTDTQYF,TGTGCCAGCAGCTTGGAGGGGACAGACACAGATACGCAGTATTTT
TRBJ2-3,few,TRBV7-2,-,CASSKRAGSDTQYF,TGTGCCAGCAGCAAGCGTGCGGGATCCGATACGCAGTATTTT
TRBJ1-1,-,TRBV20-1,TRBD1,CSARKGQGPEAFF,TGCAGTGCTAGAAAGGGACAGGGCCCCGAAGCTTTCTTT